The entry that follows covers one T cell receptor beta chain sequence. This clone was observed a single time. It lacks a known antigen. One base away there is no much larger clone; base qualities are not given. This sample is part of a study of beta chain features in type 1 diabetes (dated by TCRdb to between 2018 and 2020). Study-level background: Patients and healthy donors did not differ in mean age, gender distribution, total cell number or subset yield. Regulatory and stem cell-like memory subsets were obtained from only 8 patients and about 8 healthy donors, while naive and central memory subsets were obtained from all 30 or so donors. Across all samples, around 99 million sorted cells were examined, and cell number per subset correlated strongly with RNA yield. In the study, TCRB repertoires of sorted circulating CD4+ T cell subsets from recently diagnosed type 1 diabetes patients were compared with those of matched healthy donors.

The CDR3 spans 14 residues, from the cysteine through the phenylalanine. Just the 42-base CDR3 DNA is kept, in frame starting at base 1. From a lookup of the germline V gene, CDR1 and CDR2 are SGDLS and YYNGEE. Relative to germline, V is 0 bases shorter and J is 8 bases shorter, with 12 bases between their ends. The entire isolated RNA was reverse transcribed using the High Capacity cDNA Reverse Transcription Kit, and thus expressed TCRB transcripts were sequenced. Naive, central memory and regulatory T cell samples underwent deep immunoSEQ sequencing, averaging around 3.9 million total reads per sample. Sorted cells were lysed in RLT buffer, and RNA was extracted using DNase-treated RNeasy Micro or Mini kits according to cell number. To prevent cross-contamination, each cell subset was processed individually, whereas patient and healthy donor samples were processed jointly. The immunoSEQ multiplex PCR was used to amplify TCRB sequences from cDNA, generating 87-bp fragments that spanned the CDR3 region. Sequencing of the amplicons was performed on the Illumina HiSeq platform. Per the original workflow: PCR bias was computationally corrected using synthetic template baselines, reads within Hamming distance 2 were collapsed, and singletons that could not be merged were discarded. By aligning reads against IMGT, V, D and J genes, CDR3 length, and insertions or deletions at six rearrangement sites were assigned. Within each subset, clonotype counts were normalized to sorted cell number, and only after that were true diversity and Gini coefficients computed with the tcR R package. The overlap coefficient, calculated on TCRB nucleotide sequences, was used to quantify repertoire sharing. As a proxy for the pre-selection repertoire, out-of-frame TCRB sequences from naive cells were analyzed. TCRdb retrieved this table from immuneACCESS and kept in-frame rearrangements only. Not all clones are present; in checked studies, unresolved V genes account for under half, and no reason is known for the remainder. For V, J and clone size, that table is used; D and trimming come from the DNA. Recorded for this sample are 280,000 or so clones; approximately 16% of them occurred a single time. Roughly 0.015% of the sample goes to the ten largest clones.

Each donor gave one peripheral blood draw, roughly 120 mL on average, collected into heparinised tubes. A BD FACSAria II and a panel including CD45RO, CCR7, CD25, CD127, CD95 and CD27 were used to sort naive, central memory, regulatory and stem cell-like memory CD4+ T cells. A purity above 98% was achieved for all sorted populations. PBMCs were separated immediately by Lymphoprep density gradient centrifugation and were stained directly, without being cultured. So that batch effects would be minimized, each experiment stained and sorted samples in pairs, pairing one healthy donor with one patient. General study outcomes and caveats: The naive, central memory and regulatory TCRB repertoires appeared to resemble one another more closely among patients than among healthy donors. At VDJ recombination sites, patients with type 1 diabetes made fewer insertions and deleted more nucleotides, a pattern implying thymic rearrangement abnormalities. Shorter templates might be favored by PCR, yet because patient and control samples were amplified and corrected together, any such skew would affect both groups equally. A moderate but significant shortening of TCRB CDR3 length was observed in type 1 diabetes patients in all four CD4+ subsets. HLA sub-analyses involved small numbers of individuals, so any influence of HLA type on TCRB rearrangement remained unresolved. Because cDNA rather than genomic DNA was sequenced, highly expressing activated cells could have been over-represented, although no difference in activation and CD3 levels was found between groups.

The sequence was collected from a young man with type 1 diabetes. Sequences were obtained from naive CD4+ T cells from blood. The cell subset or site label, as the study defines it: true naive CD4+ T cells. The chain uses TRBV9 and TRBJ2-4; a confident D gene designation cannot be given. The base sequence is TGTGCCAGCAGCGTAGCTAGTCGTCCCGACATTCAGTACTTC. Its protein is CASSVASRPDIQYF.